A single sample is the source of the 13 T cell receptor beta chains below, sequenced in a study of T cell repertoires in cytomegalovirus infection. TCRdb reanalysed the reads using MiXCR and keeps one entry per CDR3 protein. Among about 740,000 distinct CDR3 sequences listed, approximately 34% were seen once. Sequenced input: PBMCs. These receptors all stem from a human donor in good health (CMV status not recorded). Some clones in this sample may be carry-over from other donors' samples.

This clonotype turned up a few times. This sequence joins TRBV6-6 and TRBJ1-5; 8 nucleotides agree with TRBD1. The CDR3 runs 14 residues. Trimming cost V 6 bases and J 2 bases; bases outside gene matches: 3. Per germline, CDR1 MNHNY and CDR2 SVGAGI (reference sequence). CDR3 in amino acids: CASSQGAGNQPQHF. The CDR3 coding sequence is TGTGCCAGCAGCCAGGGGGCGGGCAATCAGCCCCAGCATTTT.

The CDR3 sequence: CASTFGGWTEAFF. The CDR3 DNA follows: TGTGCCAGCACATTCGGGGGCTGGACTGAAGCTTTCTTT. This chain connects TRBV19 to TRBJ1-1; D is possibly TRBD1 (6 bases). Germline-derived CDR1 and CDR2 are LNHDA and SQIVND (reference sequence). The V end was cut by 9 bases, the J end by 5 bases, with 16 bases between. The CDR3 is made up of 13 amino acids.

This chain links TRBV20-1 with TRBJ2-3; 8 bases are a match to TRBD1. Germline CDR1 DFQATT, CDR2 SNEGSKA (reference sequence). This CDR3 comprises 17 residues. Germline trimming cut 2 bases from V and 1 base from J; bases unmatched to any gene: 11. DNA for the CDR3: TGCAGTGCTAGAATTCTCGGGACAGGCCCTCGCACAGATACGCAGTATTTT. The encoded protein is CSARILGTGPRTDTQYF.

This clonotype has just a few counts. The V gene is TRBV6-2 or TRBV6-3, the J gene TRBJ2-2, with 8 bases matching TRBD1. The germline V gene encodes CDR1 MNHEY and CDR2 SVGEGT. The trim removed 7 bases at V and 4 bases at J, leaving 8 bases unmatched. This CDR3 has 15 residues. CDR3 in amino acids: CASMLTGGGTGELFF. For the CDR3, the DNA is TGTGCCAGCATGCTTACAGGGGGAGGCACCGGGGAGCTGTTTTTT.

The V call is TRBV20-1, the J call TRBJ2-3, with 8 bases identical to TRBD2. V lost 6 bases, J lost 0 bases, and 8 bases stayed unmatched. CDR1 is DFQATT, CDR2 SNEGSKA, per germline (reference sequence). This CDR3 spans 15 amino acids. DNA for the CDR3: TGCAGTGCGACGCGGGCTAGCGGGAGCACAGATACGCAGTATTTT. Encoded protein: CSATRASGSTDTQYF.

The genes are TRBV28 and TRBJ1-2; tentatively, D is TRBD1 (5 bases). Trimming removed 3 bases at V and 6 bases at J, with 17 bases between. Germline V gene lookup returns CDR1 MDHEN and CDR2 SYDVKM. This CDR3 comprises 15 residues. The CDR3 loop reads CASSFRLGGGHGYTF. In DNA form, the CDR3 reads TGTGCCAGCAGTTTCCGGCTCGGGGGGGGACATGGCTACACCTTC.

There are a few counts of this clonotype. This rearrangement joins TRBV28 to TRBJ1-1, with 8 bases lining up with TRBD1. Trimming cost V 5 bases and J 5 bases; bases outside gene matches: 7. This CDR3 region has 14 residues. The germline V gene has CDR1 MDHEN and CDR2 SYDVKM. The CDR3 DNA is TGTGCCAGCAGTGCTCGGACAGGGAGAACTGAAGCTTTCTTT. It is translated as CASSARTGRTEAFF.

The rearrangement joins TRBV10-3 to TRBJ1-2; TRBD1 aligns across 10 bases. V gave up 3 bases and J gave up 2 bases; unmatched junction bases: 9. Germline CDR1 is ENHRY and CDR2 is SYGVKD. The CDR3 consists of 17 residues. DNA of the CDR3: TGTGCCATCAGTGATACCGGGACAGGGGTTATGAACTATGGCTACACCTTC. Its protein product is CAISDTGTGVMNYGYTF.

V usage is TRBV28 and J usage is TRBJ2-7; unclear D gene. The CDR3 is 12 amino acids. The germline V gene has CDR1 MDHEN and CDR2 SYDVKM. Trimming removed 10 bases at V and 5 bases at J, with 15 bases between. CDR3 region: CATLGSGNEQYF. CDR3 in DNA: TGTGCCACCTTAGGATCTGGGAACGAGCAGTACTTC.

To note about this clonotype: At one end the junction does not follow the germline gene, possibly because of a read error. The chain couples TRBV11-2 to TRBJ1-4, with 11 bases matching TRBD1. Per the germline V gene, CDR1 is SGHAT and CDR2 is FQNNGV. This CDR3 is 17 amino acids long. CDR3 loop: CARNAGTGGRTNEKMFF. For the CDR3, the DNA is TGTGCCAGAAACGCCGGGACAGGGGGGAGAACTAATGAAAAAATGTTTTTT.

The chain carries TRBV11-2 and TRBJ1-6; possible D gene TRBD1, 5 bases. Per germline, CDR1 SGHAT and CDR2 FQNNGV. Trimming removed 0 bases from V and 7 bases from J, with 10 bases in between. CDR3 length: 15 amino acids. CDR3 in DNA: TGTGCCAGCAGCTTAGAATGGGGCGGAAATTCACCCCTCCACTTT. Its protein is CASSLEWGGNSPLHF. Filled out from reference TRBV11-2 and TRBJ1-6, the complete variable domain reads EAGVAQSPRYKIIEKRQSVAFWCNPISGHATLYWYQQILGQGPKLLIQFQNNGVVDDSQLPKDRFSAERLKGVDSTLKIQPAKLEDSAVYLCASSLEWGGNSPLHFGNGTRLTVT.

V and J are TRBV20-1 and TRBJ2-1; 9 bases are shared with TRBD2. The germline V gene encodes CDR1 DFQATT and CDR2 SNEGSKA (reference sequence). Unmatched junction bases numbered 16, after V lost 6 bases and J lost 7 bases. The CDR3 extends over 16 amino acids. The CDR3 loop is CSAGSAGGVGENEQFF. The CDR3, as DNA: TGCAGTGCGGGGTCGGCGGGGGGGGTAGGGGAAAATGAGCAGTTCTTC.

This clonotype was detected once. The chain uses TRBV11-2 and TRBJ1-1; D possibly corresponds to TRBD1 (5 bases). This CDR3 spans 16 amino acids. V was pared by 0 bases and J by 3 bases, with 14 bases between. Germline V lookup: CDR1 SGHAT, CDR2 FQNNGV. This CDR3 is CASSLDGAGVDTEAFF. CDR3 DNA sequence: TGTGCCAGCAGCTTAGACGGGGCCGGGGTAGACACTGAAGCTTTCTTT.